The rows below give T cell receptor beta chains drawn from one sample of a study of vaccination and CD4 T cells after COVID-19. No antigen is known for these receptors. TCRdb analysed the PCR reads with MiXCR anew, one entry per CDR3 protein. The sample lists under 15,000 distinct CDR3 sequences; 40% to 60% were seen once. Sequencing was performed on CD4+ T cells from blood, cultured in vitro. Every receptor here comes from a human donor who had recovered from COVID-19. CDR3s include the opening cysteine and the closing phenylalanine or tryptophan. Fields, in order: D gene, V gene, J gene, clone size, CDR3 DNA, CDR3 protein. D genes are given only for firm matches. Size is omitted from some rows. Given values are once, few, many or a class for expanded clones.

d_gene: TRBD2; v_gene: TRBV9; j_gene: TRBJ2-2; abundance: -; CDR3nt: TGTGCCAGCAGCGTAGGTATTAGCGGGAGCTCGCGCACCGGGGAGCTGTTTTTT; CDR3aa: CASSVGISGSSRTGELFF
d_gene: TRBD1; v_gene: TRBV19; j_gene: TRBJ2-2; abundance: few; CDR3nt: TGTGCCAGTAGCCCCAGGGACAGGAGGGCCGGGGAGCTGTTTTTT; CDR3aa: CASSPRDRRAGELFF
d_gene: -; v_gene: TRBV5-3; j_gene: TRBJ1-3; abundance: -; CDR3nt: TGTGCCAGGACAGTCTCTGGAAACACCATATATTTT; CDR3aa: CARTVSGNTIYF
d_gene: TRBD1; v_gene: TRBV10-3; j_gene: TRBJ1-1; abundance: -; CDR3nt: TGTGCCATCAGTGTCGGACAGGGAAACACTGAAGCTTTCTTT; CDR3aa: CAISVGQGNTEAFF
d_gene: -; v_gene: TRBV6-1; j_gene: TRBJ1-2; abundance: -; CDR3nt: TGTGCCACCCAGGAATTTAACTATGGCTACACCTTC; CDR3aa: CATQEFNYGYTF
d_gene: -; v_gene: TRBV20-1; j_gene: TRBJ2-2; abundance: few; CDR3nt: TGCAGTGCTCAAGGGGAGATCGCCGGGGAGCTGTTTTTT; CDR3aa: CSAQGEIAGELFF
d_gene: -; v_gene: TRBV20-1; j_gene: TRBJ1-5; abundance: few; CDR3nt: TGCAGTGCTAGAGTAGGGGGTCAGCCCCAGCATTTT; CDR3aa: CSARVGGQPQHF
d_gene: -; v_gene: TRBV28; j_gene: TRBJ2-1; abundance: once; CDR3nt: TGTGCCAGCAGAACAGGGTTCGCTGAGCAGTTCTTC; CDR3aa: CASRTGFAEQFF
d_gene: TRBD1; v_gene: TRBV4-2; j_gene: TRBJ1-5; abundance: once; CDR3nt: TGTGCCAGCAGCCAAGGGGACAGGGGCAATCAGCCCCAGCATTTT; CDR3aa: CASSQGDRGNQPQHF
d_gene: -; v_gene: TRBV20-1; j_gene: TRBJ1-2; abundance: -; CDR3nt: TGCAGTGCTCCCAGGGTTGGAGGGGGGTATGGCTACACCTTC; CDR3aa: CSAPRVGGGYGYTF
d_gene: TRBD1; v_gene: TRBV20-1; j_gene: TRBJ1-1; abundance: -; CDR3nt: TGCAGTGCTAGACGGGGACAGGGGGCTTCTATGAACACTGAAGCTTTCTTT; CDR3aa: CSARRGQGASMNTEAFF
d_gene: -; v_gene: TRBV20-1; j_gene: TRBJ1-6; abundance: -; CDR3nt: TGCAGTGCTAGTAAGGCCTCACCCCTCCACTTT; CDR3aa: CSASKASPLHF
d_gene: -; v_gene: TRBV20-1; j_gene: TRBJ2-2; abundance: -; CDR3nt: TGCAGCGCCCCTCACCCGGGCACCGGGGAGCTGTTTTTT; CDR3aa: CSAPHPGTGELFF
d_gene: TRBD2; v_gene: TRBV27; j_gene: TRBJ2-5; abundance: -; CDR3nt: TGTGCCAGCAGGACTAGCGCTCAAGAGACCCAGTACTTC; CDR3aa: CASRTSAQETQYF
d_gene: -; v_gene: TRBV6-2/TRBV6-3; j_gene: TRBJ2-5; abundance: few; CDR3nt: TGTGCCAGCAGCCGACTTAGAATATGGGAAGAGACCCAGTACTTC; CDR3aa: CASSRLRIWEETQYF
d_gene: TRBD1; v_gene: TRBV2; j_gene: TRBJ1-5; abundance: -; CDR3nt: TGTGCCAGCTCTTTACAGGGGCGCAATCAGCCCCAGCATTTT; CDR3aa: CASSLQGRNQPQHF
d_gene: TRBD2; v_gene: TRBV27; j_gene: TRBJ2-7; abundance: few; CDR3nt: TGTGCCAGCAGCCAGGGACTAGCGGGAGCCCTCTACGAGCAGTACTTC; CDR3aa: CASSQGLAGALYEQYF
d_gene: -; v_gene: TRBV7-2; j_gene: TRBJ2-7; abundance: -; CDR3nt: TGTGCCAGCAGCGAGCAGCGCGAGCAGTACTTC; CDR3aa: CASSEQREQYF
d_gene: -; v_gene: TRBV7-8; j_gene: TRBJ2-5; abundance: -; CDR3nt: TGTGCCAGCAGCTTAGGAGGACTCGAGACCCAGTACTTC; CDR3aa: CASSLGGLETQYF
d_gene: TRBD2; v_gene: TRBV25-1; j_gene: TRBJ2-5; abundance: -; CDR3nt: TGTGCCAGCAGTGAAACCGGCTTGGCGGGAGGGGAGACCCAGTACTTC; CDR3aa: CASSETGLAGGETQYF
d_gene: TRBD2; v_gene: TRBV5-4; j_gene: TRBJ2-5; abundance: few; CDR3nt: TGTGCCAGCAGCAGACGACTAGCGGGACAAGAGACCCAGTACTTC; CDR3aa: CASSRRLAGQETQYF
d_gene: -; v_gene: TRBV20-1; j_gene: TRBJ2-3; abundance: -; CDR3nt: TGCAGCTCCCTCCCCCACGGGAGCGACAGGGATACGCAGTATTTT; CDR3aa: CSSLPHGSDRDTQYF